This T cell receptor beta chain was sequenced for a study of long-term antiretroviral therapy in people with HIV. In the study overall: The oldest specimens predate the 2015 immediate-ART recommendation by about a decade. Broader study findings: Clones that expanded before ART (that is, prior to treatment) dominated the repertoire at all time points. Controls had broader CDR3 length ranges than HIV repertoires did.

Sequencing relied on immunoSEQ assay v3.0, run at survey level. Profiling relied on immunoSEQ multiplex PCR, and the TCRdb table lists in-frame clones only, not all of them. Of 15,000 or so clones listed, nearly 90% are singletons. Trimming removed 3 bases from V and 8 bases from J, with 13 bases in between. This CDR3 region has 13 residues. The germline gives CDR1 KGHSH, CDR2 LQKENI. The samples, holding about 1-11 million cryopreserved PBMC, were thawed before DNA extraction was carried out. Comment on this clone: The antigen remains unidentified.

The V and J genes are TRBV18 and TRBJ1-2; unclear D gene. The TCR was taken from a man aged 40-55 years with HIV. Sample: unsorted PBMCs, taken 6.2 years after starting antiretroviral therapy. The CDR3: CASSPVPKDGYTF. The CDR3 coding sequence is TGTGCCAGCTCACCGGTCCCGAAAGACGGCTACACCTTC.